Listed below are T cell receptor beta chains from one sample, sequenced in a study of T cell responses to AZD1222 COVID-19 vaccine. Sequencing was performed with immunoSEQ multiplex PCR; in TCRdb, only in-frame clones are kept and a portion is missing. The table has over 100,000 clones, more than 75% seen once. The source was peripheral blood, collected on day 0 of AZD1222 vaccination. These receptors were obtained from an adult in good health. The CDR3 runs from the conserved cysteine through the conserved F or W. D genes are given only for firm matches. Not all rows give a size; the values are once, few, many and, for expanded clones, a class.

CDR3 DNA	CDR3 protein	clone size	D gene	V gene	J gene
TGTGCCAGCAGCCAAGATCTTCCAGGGTTGAATTCACCCCTCCACTTT	CASSQDLPGLNSPLHF	-	-	TRBV14	TRBJ1-6
TGTGCCAGCAGTTACTTGTCTGGGGCCAACGTCCTGACTTTC	CASSYLSGANVLTF	-	-	TRBV6-5	TRBJ2-6
TGTGCCAGCTCGACCGGCTCCACCATCTTCTACGAGCAGTACTTC	CASSTGSTIFYEQYF	-	-	TRBV18	TRBJ2-7
TGCGCCAGCAGCTGGGGGACTGAAGGCTACACCTTC	CASSWGTEGYTF	-	-	TRBV5-1	TRBJ1-2
TGTGCCAGCAGCCGTCAAAGCGGGATAGCAGATACGCAGTATTTT	CASSRQSGIADTQYF	-	TRBD2	TRBV7-3	TRBJ2-3
TGCGCCAGCAGCTTGGTAGGACAGGGGGCGAGAGGCTACACCTTC	CASSLVGQGARGYTF	few	TRBD1	TRBV5-1	TRBJ1-2
TGTGCCAGCAGCCCCGGACAGGGGGAAAGTGAAGCTTTCTTT	CASSPGQGESEAFF	-	TRBD1	TRBV7-9	TRBJ1-1
TGTGCCAGCAGAGAGGGACTTTCAGAGACCCAGTACTTC	CASREGLSETQYF	many	-	TRBV2	TRBJ2-5
TGTGCCAGCAGCCAAGATCGACTCGGACTAGCGGGGAACACCGGGGAGCTGTTTTTT	CASSQDRLGLAGNTGELFF	-	TRBD2	TRBV4-2	TRBJ2-2
TGCGCCAGCAGCTTGTTGGGACAGGGGCCGACAGATACGCAGTATTTT	CASSLLGQGPTDTQYF	once	TRBD1	TRBV5-1	TRBJ2-3
TGTGCCAGCAGCGCGACAGGCGCCTCCTACAATGAGCAGTTCTTC	CASSATGASYNEQFF	-	-	TRBV9	TRBJ2-1
TGTGCCAGCAGCCCCTACGCGGGACACACAGATACGCAGTATTTT	CASSPYAGHTDTQYF	-	-	TRBV7-2	TRBJ2-3
TGTGCCAGCAGTATTCAACAGGGGAGAAGAAACACCATATATTTT	CASSIQQGRRNTIYF	-	TRBD1	TRBV28	TRBJ1-3
TGTGCCAGCAGTTTACCGGCGGGAGGGGTAAATGAGCAGTTCTTC	CASSLPAGGVNEQFF	-	TRBD2	TRBV28	TRBJ2-1
TGCAGTGCTAGCCTTGACACTGAAGCTTTCTTT	CSASLDTEAFF	-	-	TRBV20-1	TRBJ1-1
TGTGCCAGAAGCCTCGCAGGCTACACCTTC	CARSLAGYTF	-	-	TRBV7-5	TRBJ1-2
TGTGCCAGCAGCTTTTGGGGCAGGGGACACACCGGGGAGCTGTTTTTT	CASSFWGRGHTGELFF	-	-	TRBV7-3	TRBJ2-2
TGCGCCAGCAGCACGGCTCTTCGCACAGATACGCAGTATTTT	CASSTALRTDTQYF	-	-	TRBV5-1	TRBJ2-3
TGTGCCAGTTTAAGTAGAGGACTAGCGGGTGACACCGGGGAGCTGTTTTTT	CASLSRGLAGDTGELFF	-	TRBD2	TRBV19	TRBJ2-2
TGTGCCAGCAGTAGCTCGATCGGGACAGTTAACACTGAAGCTTTCTTT	CASSSSIGTVNTEAFF	-	TRBD1	TRBV6-2/TRBV6-3	TRBJ1-1
TGTGCCAGTAGTATTAGAGGACACCAGTATTTT	CASSIRGHQYF	-	-	TRBV19	TRBJ2-3
TGTGCCAGCAGCCCGGGACAGCCCCATAATTCACCCCTCCACTTT	CASSPGQPHNSPLHF	-	TRBD1	TRBV3-1/TRBV3-2	TRBJ1-6
TGTGCCAGCTCGACAGGGGGTTACACCGGGGAGCTGTTTTTT	CASSTGGYTGELFF	-	TRBD1	TRBV28	TRBJ2-2
TGCGCCAGCAGCGTCAGGTCACTTAATGAAAAACTGTTTTTT	CASSVRSLNEKLFF	-	-	TRBV5-1	TRBJ1-4
TGTGCCAGCCTGAAGGGAGGGACCCAAGAGACCCAGTACTTC	CASLKGGTQETQYF	-	TRBD2	TRBV7-9	TRBJ2-5
TGTGCCAGTAGTATAGGGGCGAACACTGAAGCTTTCTTT	CASSIGANTEAFF	-	-	TRBV19	TRBJ1-1
TGCGCCAGCAGCCCCCCTCCCAGCGGGAGGCTCACAGATACGCAGTATTTT	CASSPPPSGRLTDTQYF	-	TRBD2	TRBV4-3	TRBJ2-3
TGCGCCAGCAGCTCACAGGGGGCGCAGGCTTTTGAGACCCAGTACTTC	CASSSQGAQAFETQYF	-	TRBD1	TRBV5-1	TRBJ2-5
TGTGCCAGCAGCAAAGCGCCTAGCGGGGCATCCTACAATGAGCAGTTCTTC	CASSKAPSGASYNEQFF	-	-	TRBV21-1	TRBJ2-1
TGCAGCGTTCGACTAGCGGGAGACGCGGTTGAGCAGTTCTTC	CSVRLAGDAVEQFF	-	TRBD2	TRBV29-1	TRBJ2-1
TGTGCTAGCAGAGCAGGGGCCAACACCGGGGAGCTGTTTTTT	CASRAGANTGELFF	-	-	TRBV7-7	TRBJ2-2
TGCGCCAGCAGCTTGGGGGACGGCGTTTACTCTGGAAACACCATATATTTT	CASSLGDGVYSGNTIYF	once	-	TRBV5-1	TRBJ1-3
TGTGCCAGCAGCTCTACAGCCACAAATCAGCCCCAGCATTTT	CASSSTATNQPQHF	-	-	TRBV6-2/TRBV6-3	TRBJ1-5
TGTGCCAGCAGGCCGGGGACTCCGATACCCTACAATGAGCAGTTCTTC	CASRPGTPIPYNEQFF	-	-	TRBV27	TRBJ2-1
TGTGCCAGCGGAGATGCAGCGGGGGGCTACAATGAGCAGTTCTTC	CASGDAAGGYNEQFF	-	TRBD2	TRBV6-6	TRBJ2-1
TGCGCCAGCAGCTTGGCTGGGGTCGCTAATGAAAAACTGTTTTTT	CASSLAGVANEKLFF	-	-	TRBV5-1	TRBJ1-4
TGTGCCAGCAGCCCAGGACAGCCCTCCTACGAGCAGTACTTC	CASSPGQPSYEQYF	-	-	TRBV7-9	TRBJ2-7
TGCAGTGCTAGGGGGTCTGATACGCAGTATTTT	CSARGSDTQYF	-	-	TRBV20-1	TRBJ2-3
TGTGCCAGCAGTCCTTTCTTAAGTGGTGAAAAACTGTTTTTT	CASSPFLSGEKLFF	-	-	TRBV2	TRBJ1-4
TGTGCCAGCAGCTTAATAGGGGGCACCGGGGAGCTGTTTTTT	CASSLIGGTGELFF	-	-	TRBV7-9	TRBJ2-2
TGTGCCAGCTCCGCCGGGCTCTCAGCCTACGAGCAGTACTTC	CASSAGLSAYEQYF	few	-	TRBV18	TRBJ2-7
TGTGCCAGCAGCCAACCGGGACAGGCGACGGGGGCTTTCTTT	CASSQPGQATGAFF	-	TRBD1	TRBV3-1/TRBV3-2	TRBJ1-1
TGTGCCAGCAGAGATACTACTGAGCAGTTCTTC	CASRDTTEQFF	-	-	TRBV2	TRBJ2-1
TGTGCCAGCAGGAGGGGACAGGGTCGGGAGCAGCCCCAGCATTTT	CASRRGQGREQPQHF	once	TRBD1	TRBV2	TRBJ1-5
TGTGCCAGCAAACCTGGACAGACTATGAACACTGAAGCTTTCTTT	CASKPGQTMNTEAFF	few	-	TRBV19	TRBJ1-1
TGTGCCAGCAGCGGGTCGGTCTCTGGAAACACCATATATTTT	CASSGSVSGNTIYF	few	-	TRBV9	TRBJ1-3
TGTGCCTGGAGACCTTCCGACAGGGACTCCTACGAGCAGTACTTC	CAWRPSDRDSYEQYF	-	TRBD1	TRBV30	TRBJ2-7
TGTGCCAGTAGTATGGCGACAGGGTCCTACGAGCAGTACTTC	CASSMATGSYEQYF	few	TRBD1	TRBV19	TRBJ2-7
TGCGCCAGCAGCCCCGGGACAGGGGTTTTAGACGGGGAGCTGTTTTTT	CASSPGTGVLDGELFF	-	TRBD1	TRBV5-1	TRBJ2-2
TGCACCAGCAGCCAGGATACGCAGTATTTT	CTSSQDTQYF	-	-	TRBV1	TRBJ2-3
TGTGCCAGTAGTACCTCAGGGTACACCGGGGAGCTGTTTTTT	CASSTSGYTGELFF	medium-sized	-	TRBV19	TRBJ2-2
TGTGCCAGCAGCGTAGGGACAGGGGCGGGAGGCTACACCTTC	CASSVGTGAGGYTF	-	TRBD1	TRBV7-9	TRBJ1-2